The rows below give T cell receptor beta chains drawn from one sample of a study of blood T cell repertoires in COVID-19. Profiled with immunoSEQ multiplex PCR; TCRdb holds only in-frame clones, not every one. The repertoire has some 250,000 clones, about 80% of them found once; the top ten carry approximately 16%. Sample: PBMCs or T cells enriched from blood (not recorded which). Receptor source: a man aged 35 to 55 who had recovered from COVID-19. CDR3s include the opening cysteine and the closing phenylalanine or tryptophan. Each record gives: CDR3 protein, CDR3 DNA, J gene, D gene, V gene, clone size. D genes are given only for firm matches. Rows may omit the clone size; those that give it use once, few, many or a size class.

cdr3_aa: CASSPTGVGEKLFF
cdr3_nt: TGTGCCAGCAGCCCGACAGGTGTGGGTGAAAAACTGTTTTTT
j_call: TRBJ1-4
d_call: NA
v_call: TRBV11-2
clone_size: NA

cdr3_aa: CASSLTWTSGANEQFF
cdr3_nt: TGTGCCAGCAGCTTAACCTGGACTAGCGGGGCCAATGAGCAGTTCTTC
j_call: TRBJ2-1
d_call: TRBD2
v_call: TRBV7-3
clone_size: NA

cdr3_aa: CASSLDPGNYGYTF
cdr3_nt: TGCGCCAGCAGCTTGGATCCGGGAAACTATGGCTACACCTTC
j_call: TRBJ1-2
d_call: NA
v_call: TRBV5-1
clone_size: NA

cdr3_aa: CASSTLRGRFNEQFF
cdr3_nt: TGTGCCAGCAGTACTCTTCGCGGGAGGTTCAATGAGCAGTTCTTC
j_call: TRBJ2-1
d_call: TRBD2
v_call: TRBV28
clone_size: NA

cdr3_aa: CASRGRLFTWKSAFF
cdr3_nt: TGTGCCAGCAGGGGCCGTCTGTTCACTTGGAAGAGCGCTTTCTTT
j_call: TRBJ1-1
d_call: NA
v_call: TRBV28
clone_size: NA

cdr3_aa: CASSSGQGADTQYF
cdr3_nt: TGCGCCAGCAGCAGTGGACAGGGGGCAGATACGCAGTATTTT
j_call: TRBJ2-3
d_call: TRBD1
v_call: TRBV5-1
clone_size: NA

cdr3_aa: CASSFSYSGATEAFF
cdr3_nt: TGTGCCAGCAGTTTTTCCTATTCAGGGGCCACTGAAGCTTTCTTT
j_call: TRBJ1-1
d_call: NA
v_call: TRBV27
clone_size: NA

cdr3_aa: CASSVGSSGGAYEQYF
cdr3_nt: TGTGCCAGCAGCGTAGGGTCTAGCGGGGGGGCCTACGAGCAGTACTTC
j_call: TRBJ2-7
d_call: TRBD2
v_call: TRBV9
clone_size: NA

cdr3_aa: CASSEAPGGAGEQFF
cdr3_nt: TGTGCCAGCAGTGAAGCTCCCGGGGGGGCTGGTGAGCAGTTCTTC
j_call: TRBJ2-1
d_call: TRBD2
v_call: TRBV6-1
clone_size: NA

cdr3_aa: CASSYSAGGPVNEQFF
cdr3_nt: TGTGCCAGCAGTTACTCAGCGGGGGGGCCGGTAAATGAGCAGTTCTTC
j_call: TRBJ2-1
d_call: TRBD2
v_call: TRBV6-5
clone_size: NA

cdr3_aa: CASSLNRFNTIYF
cdr3_nt: TGTGCCAGCAGCTTAAACAGATTCAACACCATATATTTT
j_call: TRBJ1-3
d_call: NA
v_call: TRBV7-2
clone_size: NA

cdr3_aa: CASSSLAGVVNEQFF
cdr3_nt: TGTGCCAGCTCATCACTAGCGGGAGTAGTCAATGAGCAGTTCTTC
j_call: TRBJ2-1
d_call: TRBD2
v_call: TRBV18
clone_size: NA

cdr3_aa: CASSLEGGGSTDTQYF
cdr3_nt: TGTGCCAGCAGCTTGGAAGGCGGGGGTAGCACAGATACGCAGTATTTT
j_call: TRBJ2-3
d_call: TRBD2
v_call: TRBV5-4
clone_size: NA

cdr3_aa: CASSFAASTDTQYF
cdr3_nt: TGTGCCAGCAGCTTTGCGGCTAGCACAGATACGCAGTATTTT
j_call: TRBJ2-3
d_call: NA
v_call: TRBV5-6
clone_size: NA

cdr3_aa: CASSLADRGRTTTGELFF
cdr3_nt: TGCGCCAGCAGCTTGGCGGACAGGGGGCGGACGACGACCGGGGAGCTGTTTTTT
j_call: TRBJ2-2
d_call: TRBD1
v_call: TRBV5-1
clone_size: NA

cdr3_aa: CASSLVGTVNYEQYF
cdr3_nt: TGTGCCAGCAGCTTGGTAGGGACAGTCAACTACGAGCAGTACTTC
j_call: TRBJ2-7
d_call: TRBD1
v_call: TRBV5-6
clone_size: few

cdr3_aa: CSVTGGNSNQPQHF
cdr3_nt: TGCAGCGTTACGGGGGGTAATAGCAATCAGCCCCAGCATTTT
j_call: TRBJ1-5
d_call: NA
v_call: TRBV29-1
clone_size: NA

cdr3_aa: CASSSPSVNYGYTF
cdr3_nt: TGTGCCAGCAGCTCCCCGAGTGTCAACTATGGCTACACCTTC
j_call: TRBJ1-2
d_call: NA
v_call: TRBV28
clone_size: NA

cdr3_aa: CASSKGQWTETQYF
cdr3_nt: TGTGCCAGCAGTAAGGGACAGTGGACTGAGACCCAGTACTTC
j_call: TRBJ2-5
d_call: TRBD1
v_call: TRBV2
clone_size: NA

cdr3_aa: CASSIDSQSGANVLTF
cdr3_nt: TGTGCCAGTAGTATTGACAGTCAATCTGGGGCCAACGTCCTGACTTTC
j_call: TRBJ2-6
d_call: NA
v_call: TRBV19
clone_size: NA

cdr3_aa: CASSLDGTKNQPQHF
cdr3_nt: TGTGCCAGCAGCTTAGACGGGACAAAAAATCAGCCCCAGCATTTT
j_call: TRBJ1-5
d_call: NA
v_call: TRBV27
clone_size: NA

cdr3_aa: CASTQFTSPRYNSPLHF
cdr3_nt: TGTGCCAGCACCCAATTTACTTCCCCTAGGTATAATTCACCCCTCCACTTT
j_call: TRBJ1-6
d_call: NA
v_call: TRBV28
clone_size: once

cdr3_aa: CAISERQGRSYTF
cdr3_nt: TGTGCCATCAGTGAGCGACAGGGAAGGAGCTACACCTTC
j_call: TRBJ1-2
d_call: TRBD1
v_call: TRBV10-3
clone_size: NA

cdr3_aa: CASSLVRGDSDTQYF
cdr3_nt: TGTGCCAGCAGCTTAGTCCGGGGGGACTCGGATACGCAGTATTTT
j_call: TRBJ2-3
d_call: TRBD2
v_call: TRBV7-2
clone_size: once

cdr3_aa: CASSPPRRFGNTIYF
cdr3_nt: TGTGCCAGCAGCCCACCGAGGCGGTTCGGAAACACCATATATTTT
j_call: TRBJ1-3
d_call: NA
v_call: TRBV7-9
clone_size: NA

cdr3_aa: CASSTGTSGRLTYEQYF
cdr3_nt: TGTGCCAGCAGCACCGGGACTAGCGGGAGACTCACCTACGAGCAGTACTTC
j_call: TRBJ2-7
d_call: TRBD2
v_call: TRBV7-9
clone_size: once

cdr3_aa: CASAESGGNTIYF
cdr3_nt: TGTGCCAGCGCCGAGTCAGGGGGAAACACCATATATTTT
j_call: TRBJ1-3
d_call: NA
v_call: TRBV3-1/TRBV3-2
clone_size: NA

cdr3_aa: CASSQPLELSRENTQYF
cdr3_nt: TGTGCCAGCAGCCAACCATTGGAACTATCCAGGGAAAATACGCAGTATTTT
j_call: TRBJ2-3
d_call: NA
v_call: TRBV4-2
clone_size: NA

cdr3_aa: CASSLILTGGGEKLFF
cdr3_nt: TGTGCCAGCAGTTTGATCTTGACAGGCGGGGGGGAAAAACTGTTTTTT
j_call: TRBJ1-4
d_call: NA
v_call: TRBV28
clone_size: NA

cdr3_aa: CAISDKENEKLFF
cdr3_nt: TGTGCCATCAGTGACAAGGAGAATGAAAAACTGTTTTTT
j_call: TRBJ1-4
d_call: NA
v_call: TRBV10-3
clone_size: NA

cdr3_aa: CAISESGLAGGVEQFF
cdr3_nt: TGTGCCATCAGTGAGTCGGGACTAGCGGGAGGGGTTGAGCAGTTCTTC
j_call: TRBJ2-1
d_call: TRBD2
v_call: TRBV10-3
clone_size: NA

cdr3_aa: CAWSGGGQETQYF
cdr3_nt: TGTGCCTGGAGTGGGGGGGGTCAAGAGACCCAGTACTTC
j_call: TRBJ2-5
d_call: TRBD2
v_call: TRBV30
clone_size: NA

cdr3_aa: CASSPTGLAVYNEQFF
cdr3_nt: TGTGCCAGCAGCCCCACAGGGCTAGCGGTTTACAATGAGCAGTTCTTC
j_call: TRBJ2-1
d_call: NA
v_call: TRBV28
clone_size: NA

cdr3_aa: CASSLSAAPTGPIYNEQFF
cdr3_nt: TGTGCCAGCAGTTTAAGCGCCGCCCCGACAGGGCCGATCTACAATGAGCAGTTCTTC
j_call: TRBJ2-1
d_call: TRBD1
v_call: TRBV27
clone_size: once

cdr3_aa: CASSLDATGRLTGELFF
cdr3_nt: TGTGCCAGCAGCTTGGACGCCACAGGGCGACTCACCGGGGAGCTGTTTTTT
j_call: TRBJ2-2
d_call: NA
v_call: TRBV5-4
clone_size: NA

cdr3_aa: CASGKGQGITEAFF
cdr3_nt: TGTGCTAGTGGCAAGGGACAGGGGATCACTGAAGCTTTCTTT
j_call: TRBJ1-1
d_call: TRBD1
v_call: TRBV12-5
clone_size: NA

cdr3_aa: CASSLSTGLAKLFF
cdr3_nt: TGTGCCAGCAGTTTATCTACAGGGCTGGCAAAACTGTTTTTT
j_call: TRBJ1-4
d_call: NA
v_call: TRBV28
clone_size: NA

cdr3_aa: CASSLGQYNQPQHF
cdr3_nt: TGTGCCAGCAGCTTAGGACAGTACAATCAGCCCCAGCATTTT
j_call: TRBJ1-5
d_call: NA
v_call: TRBV7-2
clone_size: NA

cdr3_aa: CASSQGDRQSSYNEQFF
cdr3_nt: TGTGCCAGCAGCCAAGGAGACAGGCAGAGCTCCTACAATGAGCAGTTCTTC
j_call: TRBJ2-1
d_call: NA
v_call: TRBV3-1/TRBV3-2
clone_size: NA

cdr3_aa: CASSALDSKPYEQYF
cdr3_nt: TGTGCCAGCAGCGCCCTAGACTCCAAACCCTACGAGCAGTACTTC
j_call: TRBJ2-7
d_call: NA
v_call: TRBV9
clone_size: NA

cdr3_aa: CASSRYRGYEQYF
cdr3_nt: TGCGCCAGCAGTCGGTACAGGGGATACGAGCAGTACTTC
j_call: TRBJ2-7
d_call: TRBD1
v_call: TRBV10-2
clone_size: few

cdr3_aa: CASSFAGGNYGYTF
cdr3_nt: TGTGCCAGCAGCTTCGCGGGTGGTAACTATGGCTACACCTTC
j_call: TRBJ1-2
d_call: NA
v_call: TRBV3-1/TRBV3-2
clone_size: NA

cdr3_aa: CATSRQTGELFF
cdr3_nt: TGTGCCACCAGCAGACAGACCGGGGAGCTGTTTTTT
j_call: TRBJ2-2
d_call: NA
v_call: TRBV15
clone_size: NA

cdr3_aa: CASSFAGTGAGRNQPQHF
cdr3_nt: TGTGCCAGCAGCTTCGCGGGGACAGGGGCCGGACGCAATCAGCCCCAGCATTTT
j_call: TRBJ1-5
d_call: TRBD1
v_call: TRBV7-8
clone_size: NA

cdr3_aa: CASSQDRFEGQFF
cdr3_nt: TGTGCCAGCAGCCAAGATCGGTTCGAGGGGCAGTTCTTC
j_call: TRBJ2-1
d_call: NA
v_call: TRBV3-1/TRBV3-2
clone_size: NA

cdr3_aa: CASSNRRRQETQYF
cdr3_nt: TGTGCCAGCAGCAACCGCAGGAGGCAAGAGACCCAGTACTTC
j_call: TRBJ2-5
d_call: NA
v_call: TRBV21-1
clone_size: NA

cdr3_aa: CASSAPLGTGYEKLFF
cdr3_nt: TGCGCCAGCAGCGCGCCCTTAGGGACAGGGTATGAAAAACTGTTTTTT
j_call: TRBJ1-4
d_call: TRBD1
v_call: TRBV4-1
clone_size: NA

cdr3_aa: CASSLGGPTNYGYTF
cdr3_nt: TGTGCCAGCAGCTTGGGGGGGCCAACTAACTATGGCTACACCTTC
j_call: TRBJ1-2
d_call: NA
v_call: TRBV5-4
clone_size: NA

cdr3_aa: CASSHQGAYGYTF
cdr3_nt: TGTGCCAGCAGCCACCAGGGGGCCTATGGCTACACCTTC
j_call: TRBJ1-2
d_call: TRBD1
v_call: TRBV3-1/TRBV3-2
clone_size: few

cdr3_aa: CASRAAYEQYF
cdr3_nt: TGCGCCAGCAGAGCCGCCTACGAGCAGTACTTC
j_call: TRBJ2-7
d_call: NA
v_call: TRBV10-2
clone_size: NA

cdr3_aa: CASRPPGKLSNQPQHF
cdr3_nt: TGTGCCAGCAGACCCCCAGGGAAACTAAGCAATCAGCCCCAGCATTTT
j_call: TRBJ1-5
d_call: NA
v_call: TRBV27
clone_size: NA